This TCR beta chain was recovered during a study of regulatory T cells in long-lasting Graves disease. Arm-PCR with iRepertoire HTBI primers amplified the CDR3 regions for these TCR beta libraries. Study processing details: Identification across samples found about 61 TRBV and roughly 14 TRBJ segments. TCRdb analysed the multiplex PCR reads with MiXCR anew, one entry per CDR3 protein. These V and J calls derive from TCRdb rather than the authors' analysis. The sample records approximately 360,000 distinct CDR3 sequences, over 9.5% being singletons. Noted time point: newly diagnosed GD, antithyroid drugs for less than 3 months. Scientists built the TCR library using RNA that was extracted from PBMCs. Those enrolled as patients came out of an endocrinology department in Xi'an, China. This clonotype was seen ten or more times. Separately, the same data were catalogued under a study of T cells in Graves' hyperthyroidism and ophthalmopathy. That study reports: Over 18 months, lack of ophthalmopathy progression marked Graves' hyperthyroidism as stable.

The sample consisted of peripheral blood mononuclear cells (PBMCs), taken at new diagnosis, from a patient treated with antithyroid drugs. The receptor was derived from a woman between 18 and 29 years old with Graves disease.

Written as DNA, the CDR3 is TGTGCCAGCAGCTCAAACAGGGTAGCAGGTGGCTACACCTTC. Translating gives CASSSNRVAGGYTF. The V gene is TRBV7-2, the J gene TRBJ1-2; possibly TRBD1 for D (6 bases). Germline V gene data show CDR1 as SGHTA and CDR2 as FQGNSA. V was trimmed by 4 bases and J by 7 bases, leaving 16 bases between them. CDR3 length equals 14 residues.